The 32 T cell receptor beta chains presented below share a single source sample, sequenced in a study of blood T cell repertoires in COVID-19. The method was immunoSEQ multiplex PCR; TCRdb's version includes in-frame clones alone and lacks a portion of them. Of hundreds of thousands of clones in the sample, roughly 85% were seen once. Sequenced input: PBMCs or T cells enriched from blood (not recorded which). Source of these receptors: a man between 40 and 49 years old who had recovered from COVID-19.

The chain combines TRBV30 with TRBJ1-2; tentatively, D is TRBD1 (6 bases). This CDR3 has 11 amino acids. Germline CDR1 and CDR2: GTSNPN and SVGIG (reference sequence). With 5 bases removed from V and 4 bases from J, the gap between germline ends came to 8 bases. CDR3 sequence reads: CAWQTGYGYTF. CDR3 in DNA: TGTGCCTGGCAGACAGGCTATGGCTACACCTTC.

The chain employs TRBV28 and TRBJ1-2; 8 bases fit TRBD1. V was pared by 2 bases and J by 7 bases, with 6 bases of the junction left unmatched. The CDR3 consists of 14 residues. Germline V gene lookup returns CDR1 MDHEN and CDR2 SYDVKM. The CDR3 DNA is TGTGCCAGCAGTTTACCAGGGGGCATCGGTGGCTACACCTTC. Its translation: CASSLPGGIGGYTF.

The V gene is TRBV27, the J gene TRBJ1-1, with a possible D match to TRBD1 (6 bases). Germline CDR1 reads MNHEY; CDR2 reads SMNVEV (reference sequence). This CDR3 spans 14 amino acids. V lost 6 bases and J 3 bases, leaving 14 bases between the germline ends. The CDR3 sequence: CASRRDRLDTEAFF. The CDR3 DNA reads TGTGCCAGCAGAAGAGACAGGCTGGACACTGAAGCTTTCTTT.

The chain uses TRBV7-3 and TRBJ2-1; no firm D call. This CDR3 is 14 amino acids long. CDR1 is SGHTA and CDR2 is FQGTGA in the germline V gene. Between the trimmed V and J ends, which lost 2 bases and 8 bases, there was a span of 13 bases. The CDR3 spells CASSLSHSLDEQFF. The CDR3 coding sequence is TGTGCCAGCAGCTTATCCCACAGTCTCGATGAGCAGTTCTTC.

V usage is TRBV19 and J usage is TRBJ2-6; no clear D gene. Looked up from germline, CDR1 is LNHDA and CDR2 is SQIVND (reference sequence). This CDR3 is built from 16 residues. The V end was cut by 5 bases, the J end by 0 bases, with 11 bases between. The CDR3 nucleotides are TGTGCCAGTAGTCATACACCTAGCTCTGGGGCCAACGTCCTGACTTTC. Translation gives CASSHTPSSGANVLTF.

The chain joins TRBV5-5 to TRBJ1-3; a weak D match, TRBD1 (6 bases). Germline CDR1 reads SGHKS; CDR2 reads YYEKEE (reference sequence). The CDR3 totals 15 residues. V was pared by 5 bases and J by 1 base, with 13 bases between. The CDR3 coding sequence is TGTGCCAGCAGTCTGACAGGCATTTCTGGAAACACCATATATTTT. Protein sequence: CASSLTGISGNTIYF.

The V call is TRBV28, the J call TRBJ1-4, with D possibly being TRBD1 (5 bases). Germline values: CDR1 MDHEN, CDR2 SYDVKM. V gave up 4 bases and J gave up 0 bases, with 24 bases separating them. This CDR3 has 20 amino acids. The CDR3 DNA is TGTGCCAGCAGTTGGTCCGCCAGGGAGGGTCCCACCTCAACTAATGAAAAACTGTTTTTT. The encoded protein is CASSWSAREGPTSTNEKLFF.

This chain joins TRBV10-3 and TRBJ2-1, with 8 bases that match TRBD2. This CDR3 spans 17 amino acids. Unmatched junction bases numbered 15, after V lost 10 bases and J lost 1 base. Germline V gene sequence: CDR1 ENHRY, CDR2 SYGVKD. The CDR3 DNA follows: TGTGCCACTTTGCGGATCCAACAGCGGGGGTCCTACAATGAGCAGTTCTTC. Translated: CATLRIQQRGSYNEQFF.

This chain joins TRBV5-5 and TRBJ2-7; 10 nucleotides line up with TRBD2. This CDR3 contains 15 residues. The J segment lost 0 bases and the V segment lost 5 bases, leaving 5 bases of the junction unmatched. Germline values: CDR1 SGHKS, CDR2 YYEKEE (reference sequence). The CDR3 coding sequence is TGTGCCAGCAGTGGACTAGCGGAATTCTCCTACGAGCAGTACTTC. It codes for CASSGLAEFSYEQYF.

The chain uses TRBV2 and TRBJ1-1; TRBD1 matches at 7 bases. Unmatched junction bases numbered 5, after V lost 4 bases and J lost 6 bases. Germline V lookup: CDR1 SNHLY, CDR2 FYNNEI. This CDR3 is 13 amino acids long. The CDR3 sequence: CASSAAGGSEAFF. CDR3 in DNA: TGTGCCAGCAGTGCAGCAGGGGGATCTGAAGCTTTCTTT.

A single count supports this clone. V gene TRBV7-3 combines with J gene TRBJ2-1; D unresolved. V lost 1 base and J lost 5, with 6 bases in between. The CDR3 contains 13 residues. In germline, CDR1 is SGHTA, CDR2 FQGTGA. Written as DNA, the CDR3 is TGTGCCAGCAGCTTAATGAAGCACAATGAGCAGTTCTTC. It specifies CASSLMKHNEQFF.

The chain uses TRBV30 and TRBJ2-7, with 8 bases fitting TRBD1. CDR3 length: 13 residues. Trimming cost V 0 bases and J 2 bases; bases outside gene matches: 0. Per the germline V gene, CDR1 is GTSNPN and CDR2 is SVGIG (reference sequence). The DNA of the CDR3 is TGTGCCTGGAGTGTACAGGGGGCCTACGAGCAGTACTTC. Amino acids: CAWSVQGAYEQYF.

This chain joins TRBV28 and TRBJ1-1; D not resolved. This CDR3 region has 13 residues. In germline, CDR1 is MDHEN, CDR2 SYDVKM. V was clipped by 7 bases and J by 4 bases, with 13 bases between them. CDR3 protein: CASTQNPGTEAFF. The CDR3 DNA reads TGTGCCAGCACCCAGAATCCGGGCACTGAAGCTTTCTTT. Filled out from reference TRBV28 and TRBJ1-1, the complete variable domain reads DVKVTQSSRYLVKRTGEKVFLECVQDMDHENMFWYRQDPGLGLRLIYFSYDVKMKEKGDIPEGYSVSREKKERFSLILESASTNQTSMYLCASTQNPGTEAFFGQGTRLTVV.

Details on this clone: This same CDR3 is encoded by further DNA sequences in the sample. The gene calls are TRBV9 and TRBJ2-1, with TRBD2 matching over 10 bases. In germline, CDR1 is SGDLS, CDR2 YYNGEE. This CDR3 has 15 residues. V lost 3 bases to trimming and J lost 0 bases; unmatched junction nucleotides: 0. The CDR3 DNA follows: TGTGCCAGCAGCGCTAGCGGGGGCTCCTACAATGAGCAGTTCTTC. Translated, it gives CASSASGGSYNEQFF. The full variable domain, completed using reference TRBV9 and TRBJ2-1, is DSGVTQTPKHLITATGQRVTLRCSPRSGDLSVYWYQQSLDQGLQFLIQYYNGEERAKGNILERFSAQQFPDLHSELNLSSLELGDSALYFCASSASGGSYNEQFFGPGTRLTVL.

This chain joins TRBV5-1 and TRBJ1-2, with a weak D call TRBD1 (5 bases). The germline CDR1 and CDR2 sequences are SGHRS and YFSETQ. V dropped 5 bases and J dropped 3 bases, with 11 bases sitting between them. CDR3 size: 13 residues. In nucleotides, the CDR3 is TGCGCCAGCAGGTGGGGGGAGGACTATGGCTACACCTTC. Amino acid sequence: CASRWGEDYGYTF.

The chain couples TRBV3-1 (or the pseudogene TRBV3-2) to TRBJ1-3; TRBD1 might be the D (5 bases). The CDR3 has 18 amino acids. Trimming took off 2 bases at V and 0 bases at J, with 17 bases between the two ends. Germline CDR1 LGHDT, CDR2 YNNKEL (reference sequence). CDR3 sequence (DNA): TGTGCCAGCAGCCAAAGCCCGACAGCCGTATACTCTGGAAACACCATATATTTT. Amino acid sequence: CASSQSPTAVYSGNTIYF.

This clone was counted between two and nine times. This sample also contains other DNA sequences that code for the same CDR3. CDR3 nucleotides: TGTGCCAGCAGTGAAGGGACAGGAGTCACCGGGGAGCTGTTTTTT. It specifies CASSEGTGVTGELFF. This rearrangement joins TRBV2 to TRBJ2-2; 7 positions match TRBD1. Germline V gene lookup returns CDR1 SNHLY and CDR2 FYNNEI. V shed 1 base, J shed 4 bases, and the junction held 3 bases outside the gene matches. The CDR3 sequence is 15 residues long.

The chain is built from TRBV30 and TRBJ2-7; TRBD1 agrees at 12 bases. Germline loops: CDR1 GTSNPN, CDR2 SVGIG (reference sequence). V shed 0 bases and J 5 bases; nucleotides not matched to a gene: 2. The CDR3 has 14 residues. The chain's CDR3 is CAWSVGQGAHEQYF. The CDR3 DNA sequence: TGTGCCTGGAGTGTGGGACAGGGGGCCCACGAGCAGTACTTC.

Only a few counts were recorded for this clone. The rearrangement uses TRBV6-5 and TRBJ2-7; 10 nucleotides line up with TRBD1. This CDR3 has 15 amino acids. CDR1 is MNHEY, CDR2 SVGAGI, per germline. V was pared by 0 bases and J by 4 bases, with 3 bases of the junction left unmatched. The CDR3 bases are TGTGCCAGCAGTTACTCGGGACAGGGGTTTTACGAGCAGTACTTC. It codes for CASSYSGQGFYEQYF.

The chain has TRBV5-4 and TRBJ2-1; TRBD2 might be the D (5 bases). Germline V gene data show CDR1 as SGHNT and CDR2 as YYREEE (reference sequence). Deletions cut 3 bases from V and 5 bases from J, with 9 bases between. This CDR3 spans 13 amino acids. The CDR3 DNA reads as TGTGCCAGCAGCTCGACTACCCACAATGAGCAGTTCTTC. Translation: CASSSTTHNEQFF.

The rearrangement links TRBV3-1 (or the pseudogene TRBV3-2) to TRBJ2-1; D is perhaps TRBD2 (6 bases). Germline V CDR1 and CDR2: LGHDT, YNNKEL (reference sequence). The CDR3 totals 15 residues. Trimming took off 2 bases at V and 5 bases at J, with 13 bases between the two ends. The DNA of the CDR3 is TGTGCCAGCAGCCAAACGGGAGTCGTCAACAATGAGCAGTTCTTC. It is translated as CASSQTGVVNNEQFF.

This chain connects TRBV3-1 (or the pseudogene TRBV3-2) to TRBJ2-5; 7 bases line up with TRBD1. The V and J ends lost 1 base and 5 bases, in that order; junction bases with no gene match: 13. The CDR3 has 17 amino acids. CDR1 is LGHDT, CDR2 YNNKEL, per germline (reference sequence). CDR3 in amino acids: CASSQGERGRRWETQYF. The DNA of the CDR3 is TGTGCCAGCAGCCAAGGGGAGAGGGGGCGCCGATGGGAGACCCAGTACTTC.

The rearrangement joins TRBV30 to TRBJ1-3; no firm D call. Germline V CDR1 and CDR2: GTSNPN, SVGIG (reference sequence). This CDR3 region has 15 residues. V dropped 3 bases and J dropped 2 bases, with 14 bases sitting between them. The CDR3 reads CAWSTRRVPGNTIYF. CDR3 in DNA: TGTGCCTGGAGCACTCGAAGAGTCCCTGGAAACACCATATATTTT.

The chain joins TRBV25-1 to TRBJ2-7; 10 bases align to TRBD1. The CDR3 extends over 14 amino acids. J gave up 3 bases and V 1 base, and 0 bases lay outside the gene matches. Germline V gene data show CDR1 as MGHDK and CDR2 as SYGVNS. As DNA, the CDR3 is TGTGCCAGCAGTGAATGGGACAGGGGCTACGAGCAGTACTTC. It specifies CASSEWDRGYEQYF.

V usage is TRBV5-1 and J usage is TRBJ2-1, with 9 bases lining up with TRBD2. Germline values: CDR1 SGHRS, CDR2 YFSETQ. This CDR3 region has 13 residues. With 3 bases clipped from V and 10 bases from J, the junction kept 5 bases outside the gene matches. The CDR3 nucleotides read TGCGCCAGCAGCTCTAGCGGGAACCCCGAGCAGTTCTTC. Amino acid sequence: CASSSSGNPEQFF.

The chain joins TRBV30 to TRBJ2-1; 10 nucleotides agree with TRBD2. CDR3 size: 14 residues. Germline V lookup: CDR1 GTSNPN, CDR2 SVGIG (reference sequence). V was pared by 4 bases and J by 4 bases, with 4 bases of the junction left unmatched. The CDR3 DNA follows: TGTGCCTGGAACAGACTAGCGGGTTACAATGAGCAGTTCTTC. Protein sequence: CAWNRLAGYNEQFF.

This chain connects TRBV11-2 to TRBJ2-5; 8 bases align to TRBD2. Losses at the gene ends were 5 bases for V and 1 base for J; bases not matched to a gene: 6. Germline V gene lookup returns CDR1 SGHAT and CDR2 FQNNGV. The length of the CDR3 is 15 residues. This CDR3 reads CASSTLSGGQETQYF. As DNA, the CDR3 is TGTGCCAGCAGCACCCTGAGCGGGGGCCAAGAGACCCAGTACTTC. The whole variable domain, filled in from reference TRBV11-2 and TRBJ2-5, reads EAGVAQSPRYKIIEKRQSVAFWCNPISGHATLYWYQQILGQGPKLLIQFQNNGVVDDSQLPKDRFSAERLKGVDSTLKIQPAKLEDSAVYLCASSTLSGGQETQYFGPGTRLLVL.

J is TRBJ2-7 and V is TRBV6-2 or TRBV6-3; D unresolved. V shed 2 bases and J shed 6 bases, with 17 bases lying between them. Germline-derived CDR1 and CDR2 are MNHEY and SVGEGT. The CDR3 is 15 amino acids. CDR3 region: CASSYNFVRSAEQYF. CDR3 bases: TGTGCCAGCAGTTACAATTTTGTGAGGTCCGCCGAGCAGTACTTC.

The chain carries TRBV2 and TRBJ2-3, with 14 bases aligning to TRBD2. Germline V gene lookup returns CDR1 SNHLY and CDR2 FYNNEI. Germline trimming cut 6 bases from V and 1 base from J; bases unmatched to any gene: 9. The CDR3 spans 18 residues. The CDR3 nucleotides are TGTGCCAGCAGCGCCGGGACTAGCGGGAGCGCGCGCACAGATACGCAGTATTTT. Encoded protein: CASSAGTSGSARTDTQYF.

This rearrangement joins TRBV10-3 to TRBJ1-2; the D gene is possibly TRBD1 (6 bases). CDR1 ENHRY and CDR2 SYGVKD come from the germline V gene. Trimming took off 7 bases at V and 8 bases at J, with 14 bases between the two ends. CDR3 size: 12 residues. The CDR3 region has the DNA TGTGCCATCACCAGAACAGGGAACGGCTACACCTTC. Protein sequence: CAITRTGNGYTF.

This clone was picked up one time. The chain combines TRBV14 with TRBJ2-1; the match to TRBD2 covers 7 bases. V gave up 6 bases and J gave up 9 bases; unmatched junction bases: 8. This CDR3 has 13 amino acids. Germline V lookup: CDR1 SGHDN, CDR2 FVKESK. CDR3 protein: CASSRVLAAEQFF. The CDR3 DNA sequence: TGTGCCAGCAGTCGCGTTCTAGCGGCTGAGCAGTTCTTC. The variable domain in full, with the rest retrieved from reference TRBV14 and TRBJ2-1, is EAGVTQFPSHSVIEKGQTVTLRCDPISGHDNLYWYRRVMGKEIKFLLHFVKESKQDESGMPNNRFLAERTGGTYSTLKVQPAELEDSGVYFCASSRVLAAEQFFGPGTRLTVL.

J is TRBJ2-7 and V is TRBV23-1; 7 bases are shared with TRBD1. TRBV23-1 belongs to the ORF category, with a function that is uncertain. The CDR3 consists of 16 residues. V lost 0 bases and J lost 3; bases outside the gene matches: 8. CDR3 sequence reads: CASSQSYVGQNYEQYF. CDR3 nucleotide sequence: TGCGCCAGCAGTCAATCGTACGTGGGACAGAACTACGAGCAGTACTTC.